The present T cell receptor (beta chain) was sequenced within a study of Graves' ophthalmopathy and Graves' hyperthyroidism (dated by TCRdb to 2016 to 2018). For the wider study: Hyperthyroidism was defined as stable when no progression to ophthalmopathy occurred within 18 months of follow-up. Following sample collection, hyperthyroidism patients were given methimazole at a starting dose of 30 mg daily, and ophthalmopathy patients were given high-dose intravenous methylprednisolone. In several hyperthyroidism patients, the T-cell repertoire of thyroid tissue was compared with the T-cell repertoire of blood. To explore V-J signatures that separate ophthalmopathy from hyperthyroidism, a discovery set of fewer than 110 patients was enrolled, consisting of about 43 with ophthalmopathy and around 60 with stable hyperthyroidism. In total, 135 blood samples were TCR-sequenced: 40 to 45 ophthalmopathy, some 72 hyperthyroidism and approximately 17 hyperthyroidism-to-ophthalmopathy patients. An independent validation cohort was composed of fewer than 20 hyperthyroidism patients and some 16 patients who later progressed from hyperthyroidism to ophthalmopathy. The study used TCR beta repertoire signatures to distinguish Graves' ophthalmopathy from Graves' hyperthyroidism and to predict progression to ophthalmopathy. What the authors observed across the whole study: Most expanded thyroid clonotypes with frequency above 0.001 were also detected in blood, suggesting blood repertoires may reflect the thyroid immune response. In validation, the model predicted ophthalmopathy progression with 55% to 71% sensitivity and about 73% specificity; some 13 predicted patients were CT-confirmed with GO in a median of approximately 6.2 months. In cross-validation, the 13-signature model distinguished ophthalmopathy from stable hyperthyroidism with nearly 90% sensitivity and approximately 81% specificity, while in the test set the corresponding values were about 80% and 75%. Sample size was not predetermined statistically, and investigators were not blinded to group allocation.

In the germline V gene, CDR1 corresponds to SNHLY and CDR2 to FYNNEI. Measured from the cysteine to the phenylalanine, the CDR3 is 13 residues long. The DNA shown is the 39-base CDR3, in frame from base 1. The germline V and J ends show losses of 6 bases and 4 bases respectively, and no gene match explains 4 bases of the junction. On this clonotype itself: Its antigen has not been determined. Being one base from a much bigger clone, this may be a read error.

Patients with hyperthyroidism were aged 18 to 65 years, had been newly diagnosed, and had a disease duration of less than 2 months. Patients with other autoimmune diseases, uncontrolled infections, pregnancy or lactation were excluded. Diagnosis relied on clinical symptoms, serum thyroxine, TRAb, thyroid ultrasound and orbital computed tomography. Trizol reagent was used to extract the total RNA, and its quality was then checked on an Agilent 2100 Bioanalyzer. For repertoire sequencing, TCR beta CDR3 regions were amplified from RNA transcripts. The first round of RT-PCR was done with HTBI primers and the Qiagen OneStep RT-PCR kit, and was followed by a second round of multiplex PCR, then size selection and purification. Libraries were sequenced on an Illumina HiSeq2000 using paired-end 100 bp reads. As for how the authors treated the data: Reads were processed with SOAPnuke, discarding reads with adapters, uncalled bases, mean Phred below 15, or no exact constant-primer or identifier match. COPE v1.2.5 was used to merge high-quality paired reads. Clonotypes were defined as unique nucleotide sequences and were aligned to IMGT TRB V, D and J references using MiTCR v1.1. The analysis was limited to V-J combinations with a frequency above 0.0001, which together covered just over 98% of the repertoires. For each V-J combination, a TCR clonal expansion and chaos score was defined as the ratio of F50 clonal expansion to chaos observed in the TCRdist matrix. Features were reduced by Welch's t-statistics and random forest to around 14 V-J combinations, which fed a naive Bayes classifier. The similarity between thyroid and blood repertoires was quantified using the Morisita-Horn index. The public reads were quality trimmed at Q25 with fastp and then assembled into clones with MiXCR by TCRdb, keeping productive beta chains. Every CDR3 protein is listed once, alongside the most common genes and DNA of its rows. TCRdb's processing, not the authors' own work, is the source of the V and J calls. Across this sample there are 500,000 to 600,000 distinct CDR3 sequences, with 35% to 45% seen only once. The ten largest account for about 4% of the sample.

The chain couples TRBV2 to TRBJ2-3; 7 bases in the middle match TRBD1. The sequence came from an adult man with Graves' hyperthyroidism. Sequenced sample: peripheral blood or thyroid tissue (not recorded which). The DNA sequence is given as TGTGCCAGCAGCCCCGACAGGGCAGATACGCAGTATTTT. Translated, it reads CASSPDRADTQYF.